This is a list of T cell receptor beta chains from one sample in a study of OX40 agonist ivuxolimab in advanced cancers. The table came from immunoSEQ multiplex PCR; TCRdb's copy has only in-frame clones and leaves some out. The repertoire includes roughly 120,000 clones, around 93% of them detected once, and roughly 0.8% sits in the top ten. Sequenced here: CD4+ or CD8+ T cells sorted from blood, sampled in a trial of the OX40 agonist ivuxolimab. All receptors come from an adult with an advanced solid tumor such as melanoma, head and neck, liver or kidney cancer. Each CDR3 is given with its conserved first and last residue. D genes are given only for firm matches. Only part of the rows carry a size: once, few, many, or a class if the clone is expanded.

D: NA; size: NA; V: TRBV7-8; J: TRBJ2-6; CDR3: CASSFRGIGANVLTF; DNA: TGTGCCAGCAGCTTCCGGGGGATCGGGGCCAACGTCCTGACTTTC
D: NA; size: once; V: TRBV5-1; J: TRBJ2-5; CDR3: CASSWDRTAQETQYF; DNA: TGCGCCAGCAGCTGGGACCGGACAGCCCAAGAGACCCAGTACTTC
D: NA; size: NA; V: TRBV7-2; J: TRBJ1-1; CDR3: CASSLGLAAGDTEAFF; DNA: TGTGCCAGCAGCTTAGGGCTGGCTGCAGGGGACACTGAAGCTTTCTTT
D: NA; size: NA; V: TRBV5-6; J: TRBJ2-7; CDR3: CASSLAHSVNLNSYEQYF; DNA: TGTGCCAGCAGCTTGGCTCATAGCGTAAACCTCAACTCCTACGAGCAGTACTTC
D: NA; size: NA; V: TRBV19; J: TRBJ2-3; CDR3: CATRLGTGGWDTQYF; DNA: TGTGCCACGAGACTGGGGACCGGCGGATGGGATACGCAGTATTTT
D: NA; size: NA; V: TRBV28; J: TRBJ1-1; CDR3: CASSWRIPEGTEAFF; DNA: TGTGCCAGCAGTTGGCGGATCCCAGAGGGCACTGAAGCTTTCTTT
D: NA; size: NA; V: TRBV7-7; J: TRBJ2-1; CDR3: CASSLDALNYNEQFF; DNA: TGTGCTAGCAGCTTAGATGCACTTAACTACAATGAGCAGTTCTTC
D: TRBD1; size: NA; V: TRBV6-5; J: TRBJ1-1; CDR3: CASSYDRENTEAFF; DNA: TGTGCCAGCAGTTACGACAGGGAGAACACTGAAGCTTTCTTT
D: NA; size: NA; V: TRBV7-2; J: TRBJ2-7; CDR3: CASSSSGTYEQYF; DNA: TGTGCCAGCAGCTCCTCCGGAACCTACGAGCAGTACTTC
D: TRBD1; size: NA; V: TRBV27; J: TRBJ1-5; CDR3: CASSFLRPGTGSNQPQHF; DNA: TGTGCCAGCAGTTTTTTGAGGCCCGGGACAGGTAGCAATCAGCCCCAGCATTTT
D: TRBD1; size: NA; V: TRBV5-4; J: TRBJ2-2; CDR3: CASSPQGAGTGELFF; DNA: TGTGCCAGCAGCCCACAGGGGGCTGGCACCGGGGAGCTGTTTTTT
D: TRBD2; size: NA; V: TRBV5-4; J: TRBJ2-7; CDR3: CASSPGLAGGYYEQYF; DNA: TGTGCCAGCAGCCCGGGACTAGCGGGGGGCTACTACGAGCAGTACTTC
D: TRBD1; size: NA; V: TRBV2; J: TRBJ2-7; CDR3: CAGRTTGVPEQYF; DNA: TGTGCCGGCAGGACGACAGGGGTCCCCGAGCAGTACTTC
D: TRBD1; size: NA; V: TRBV28; J: TRBJ2-3; CDR3: CASSPQPGQGAGDTQYF; DNA: TGTGCCAGCAGTCCCCAACCGGGTCAGGGGGCTGGAGATACGCAGTATTTT
D: TRBD1; size: NA; V: TRBV6-4; J: TRBJ2-4; CDR3: CASSPGTETNIQYF; DNA: TGTGCCAGCAGCCCCGGGACAGAAACAAACATTCAGTACTTC
D: TRBD2; size: once; V: TRBV7-3; J: TRBJ2-3; CDR3: CASSLQGRPETSPQYF; DNA: TGTGCCAGCAGCTTGCAGGGACGCCCAGAGACTAGCCCTCAGTATTTT
D: NA; size: NA; V: TRBV6-1; J: TRBJ2-6; CDR3: CASSAGEGSGANVLTF; DNA: TGTGCCAGCAGTGCAGGGGAAGGCTCTGGGGCCAACGTCCTGACTTTC
D: NA; size: once; V: TRBV27; J: TRBJ2-7; CDR3: CASRPITNQGSGVYEQYF; DNA: TGTGCCAGCAGACCCATTACCAATCAGGGGAGTGGTGTCTACGAGCAGTACTTC
D: NA; size: few; V: TRBV5-4; J: TRBJ1-2; CDR3: CASSLAQANYGYTF; DNA: TGTGCCAGCAGCTTGGCTCAGGCTAACTATGGCTACACCTTC
D: NA; size: NA; V: TRBV18; J: TRBJ1-4; CDR3: CASSLTAYNEKLFF; DNA: TGTGCCAGCTCACTGACAGCCTATAATGAAAAACTGTTTTTT
D: TRBD2; size: NA; V: TRBV6-5; J: TRBJ2-7; CDR3: CASRAGTSGIHEQYF; DNA: TGTGCCAGCAGGGCCGGGACTAGCGGGATCCACGAGCAGTACTTC
D: NA; size: NA; V: TRBV19; J: TRBJ1-2; CDR3: CASYGSNYGYTF; DNA: TGTGCCAGTTATGGGTCTAACTATGGCTACACCTTC
D: TRBD1; size: NA; V: TRBV5-8; J: TRBJ1-5; CDR3: CASSQGDRPSGQPQHF; DNA: TGTGCCAGCAGCCAAGGGGACAGGCCCTCGGGACAGCCCCAGCATTTT
D: NA; size: NA; V: TRBV27; J: TRBJ1-1; CDR3: CASSLSSWGLDTEAFF; DNA: TGTGCCAGCAGTTTATCGAGTTGGGGTCTCGACACTGAAGCTTTCTTT
D: NA; size: NA; V: TRBV6-1; J: TRBJ1-3; CDR3: CASSTEAQAGNTIYF; DNA: TGTGCCAGCAGCACAGAGGCCCAAGCCGGAAACACCATATATTTT
D: TRBD1; size: NA; V: TRBV28; J: TRBJ2-2; CDR3: CASSPWTGINTGELFF; DNA: TGTGCCAGCAGTCCGTGGACAGGGATCAACACCGGGGAGCTGTTTTTT
D: TRBD1; size: NA; V: TRBV28; J: TRBJ1-5; CDR3: CASSPWTGESNQPQHF; DNA: TGTGCCAGCAGTCCGTGGACAGGGGAAAGCAATCAGCCCCAGCATTTT
D: NA; size: NA; V: TRBV6-6; J: TRBJ1-1; CDR3: CASSSRMGVGTEAFF; DNA: TGTGCCAGCAGTTCCCGTATGGGGGTGGGCACTGAAGCTTTCTTT
D: TRBD2; size: NA; V: TRBV5-1; J: TRBJ2-3; CDR3: CASQREGTDTQYF; DNA: TGCGCCAGTCAGCGGGAGGGCACAGATACGCAGTATTTT
D: NA; size: few; V: TRBV5-8; J: TRBJ2-1; CDR3: CASSFIGGWNEQFF; DNA: TGTGCCAGCAGCTTCATCGGGGGTTGGAATGAGCAGTTCTTC
D: TRBD1; size: NA; V: TRBV28; J: TRBJ1-3; CDR3: CASIGTGGNTIYF; DNA: TGTGCCAGCATTGGGACAGGGGGAAACACCATATATTTT
D: TRBD1; size: NA; V: TRBV7-6; J: TRBJ1-4; CDR3: CASSLTGLANEKLFF; DNA: TGTGCCAGCAGCTTGACAGGGTTAGCTAATGAAAAACTGTTTTTT
D: NA; size: NA; V: TRBV18; J: TRBJ1-1; CDR3: CASSLDARNTEAFF; DNA: TGTGCCAGCTCCCTGGACGCCAGGAACACTGAAGCTTTCTTT
D: NA; size: NA; V: TRBV7-8; J: TRBJ1-1; CDR3: CASSLAEGVGTEAFF; DNA: TGTGCCAGCAGCTTAGCGGAGGGCGTGGGCACTGAAGCTTTCTTT
D: NA; size: NA; V: TRBV28; J: TRBJ2-5; CDR3: CASSFRSSRETQYF; DNA: TGTGCCAGCAGTTTCAGGTCTAGCAGAGAGACCCAGTACTTC
D: TRBD2; size: NA; V: TRBV30; J: TRBJ2-3; CDR3: CAWSATSGRKGAQYF; DNA: TGTGCCTGGAGCGCGACTAGCGGGAGAAAAGGCGCGCAGTATTTT